Included here is one T cell receptor beta chain sequence, with context. Per the original data handling: Amplification from reference gene primers served as the basis for estimated nucleated cell counts. Data came from immunoSEQ multiplex PCR; TCRdb stores just in-frame clones and leaves some out. V and J calls and clone size are as listed in that table; D and trimming were resolved from the DNA. Here the sample spans roughly 220,000 clones, 75% to 90% being singletons. This entry comes from a study of blood T cell repertoires in COVID-19. Between the trimmed V and J ends, which lost 2 bases and 7 bases, there was a span of 9 bases. The V gene's germline CDR1 is MNHNS and CDR2 SASEGT. The CDR3 totals 13 residues.

The V call is TRBV6-1, the J call TRBJ1-5, with D perhaps matching TRBD1 (6 bases). What was sequenced was PBMCs or T cells enriched from blood (not recorded which). The source of this sequence is a woman between 18 and 29 years old in a cohort exposed to, infected with or recovered from COVID-19 (not recorded which). CDR3 bases: TGTGCCAGCAGTGAACAGGGGCACCAGCCCCAGCATTTT. It specifies CASSEQGHQPQHF.